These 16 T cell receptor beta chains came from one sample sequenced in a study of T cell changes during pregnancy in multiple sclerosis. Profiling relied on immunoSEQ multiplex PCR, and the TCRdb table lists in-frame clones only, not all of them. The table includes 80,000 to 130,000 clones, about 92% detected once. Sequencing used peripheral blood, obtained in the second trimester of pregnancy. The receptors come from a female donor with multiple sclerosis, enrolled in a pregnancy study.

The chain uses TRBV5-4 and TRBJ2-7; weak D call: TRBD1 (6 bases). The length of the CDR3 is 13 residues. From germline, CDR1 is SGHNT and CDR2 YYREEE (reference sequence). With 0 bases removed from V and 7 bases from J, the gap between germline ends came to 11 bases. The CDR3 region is CASSLDTGYEQYF. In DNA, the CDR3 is TGTGCCAGCAGCTTGGATACAGGGTATGAGCAGTACTTC. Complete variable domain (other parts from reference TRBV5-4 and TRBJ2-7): ETGVTQSPTHLIKTRGQQVTLRCSSQSGHNTVSWYQQALGQGPQFIFQYYREEENGRGNFPPRFSGLQFPNYSSELNVNALELDDSALYLCASSLDTGYEQYFGPGTRLTVT.

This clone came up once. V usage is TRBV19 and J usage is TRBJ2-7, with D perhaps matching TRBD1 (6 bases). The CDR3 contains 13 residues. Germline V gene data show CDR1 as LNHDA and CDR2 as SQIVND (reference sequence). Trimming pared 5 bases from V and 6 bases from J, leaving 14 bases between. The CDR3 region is CASSETGLGEQYF. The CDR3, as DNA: TGTGCCAGTAGTGAAACAGGGCTGGGCGAGCAGTACTTC.

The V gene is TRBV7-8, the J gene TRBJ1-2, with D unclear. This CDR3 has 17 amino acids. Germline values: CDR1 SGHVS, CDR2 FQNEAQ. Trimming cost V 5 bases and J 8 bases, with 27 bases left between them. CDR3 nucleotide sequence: TGTGCCAGCAGCCCAGCGACGATCGACCGAATGGTAGTGGGCTACACCTTC. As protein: CASSPATIDRMVVGYTF.

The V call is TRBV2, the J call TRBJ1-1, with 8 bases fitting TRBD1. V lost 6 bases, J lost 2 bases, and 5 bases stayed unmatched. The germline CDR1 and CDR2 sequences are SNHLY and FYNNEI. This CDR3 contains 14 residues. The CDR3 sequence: CASRLTGANTEAFF. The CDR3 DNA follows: TGTGCCAGCAGGCTGACAGGGGCCAACACTGAAGCTTTCTTT.

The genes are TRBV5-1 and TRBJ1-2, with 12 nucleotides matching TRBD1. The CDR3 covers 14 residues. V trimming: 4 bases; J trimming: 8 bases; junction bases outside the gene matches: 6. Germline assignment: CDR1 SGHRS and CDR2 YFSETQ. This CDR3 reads CASSTGQGASGYTF. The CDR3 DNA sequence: TGCGCCAGCAGCACGGGACAGGGGGCGTCCGGCTACACCTTC.

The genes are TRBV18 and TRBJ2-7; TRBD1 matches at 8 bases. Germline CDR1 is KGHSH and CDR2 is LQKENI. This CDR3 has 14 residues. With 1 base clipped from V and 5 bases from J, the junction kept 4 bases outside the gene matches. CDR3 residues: CASSPLGQGDEQYF. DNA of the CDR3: TGTGCCAGCTCACCACTAGGACAGGGCGACGAGCAGTACTTC.

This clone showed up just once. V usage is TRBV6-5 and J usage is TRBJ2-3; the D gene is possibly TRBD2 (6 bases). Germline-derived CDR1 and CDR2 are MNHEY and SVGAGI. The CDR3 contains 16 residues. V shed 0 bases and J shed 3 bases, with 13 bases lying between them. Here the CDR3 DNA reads TGTGCCAGCAGTTACTCGATAAGCGCGGGAACAGATACGCAGTATTTT. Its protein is CASSYSISAGTDTQYF.

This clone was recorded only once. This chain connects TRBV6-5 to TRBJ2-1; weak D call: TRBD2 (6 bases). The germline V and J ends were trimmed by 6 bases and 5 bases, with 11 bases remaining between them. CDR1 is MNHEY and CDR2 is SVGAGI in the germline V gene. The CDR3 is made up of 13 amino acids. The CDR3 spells CASRGGGHNEQFF. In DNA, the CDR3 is TGTGCCAGCAGGGGAGGCGGACACAATGAGCAGTTCTTC.

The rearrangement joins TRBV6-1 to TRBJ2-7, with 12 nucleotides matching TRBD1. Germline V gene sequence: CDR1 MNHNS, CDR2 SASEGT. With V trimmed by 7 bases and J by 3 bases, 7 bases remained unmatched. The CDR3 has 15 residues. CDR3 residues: CASMAGTGGSYEQYF. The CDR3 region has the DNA TGTGCCAGCATGGCGGGGACAGGGGGCAGCTACGAGCAGTACTTC.

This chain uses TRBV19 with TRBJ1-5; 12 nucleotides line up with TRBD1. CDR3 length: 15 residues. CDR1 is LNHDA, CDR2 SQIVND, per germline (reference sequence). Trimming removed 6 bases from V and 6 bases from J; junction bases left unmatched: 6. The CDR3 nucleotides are TGTGCCAGTAGAGGGACAGGGGGCTCGGGTCAGCCCCAGCATTTT. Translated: CASRGTGGSGQPQHF.

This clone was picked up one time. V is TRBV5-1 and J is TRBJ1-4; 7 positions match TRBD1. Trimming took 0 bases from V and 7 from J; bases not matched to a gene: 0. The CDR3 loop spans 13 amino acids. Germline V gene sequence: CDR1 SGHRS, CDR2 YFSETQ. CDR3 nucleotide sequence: TGCGCCAGCAGCTTGGACAGGGGTGAAAAACTGTTTTTT. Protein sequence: CASSLDRGEKLFF.

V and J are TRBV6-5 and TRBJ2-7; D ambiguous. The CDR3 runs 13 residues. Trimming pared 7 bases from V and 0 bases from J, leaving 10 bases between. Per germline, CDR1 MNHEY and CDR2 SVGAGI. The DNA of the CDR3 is TGTGCCAGCACCCCCGGTCTCTCCTACGAGCAGTACTTC. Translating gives CASTPGLSYEQYF.

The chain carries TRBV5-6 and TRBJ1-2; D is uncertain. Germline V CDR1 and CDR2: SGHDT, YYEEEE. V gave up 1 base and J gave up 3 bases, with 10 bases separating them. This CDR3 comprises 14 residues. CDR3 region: CASSLRPRDYGYTF. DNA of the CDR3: TGTGCCAGCAGCTTGAGGCCGCGGGACTATGGCTACACCTTC.

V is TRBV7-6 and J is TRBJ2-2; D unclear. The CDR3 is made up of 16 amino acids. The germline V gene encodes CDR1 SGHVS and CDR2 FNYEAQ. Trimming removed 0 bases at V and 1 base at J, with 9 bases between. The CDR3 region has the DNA TGTGCCAGCAGCTTAGCGAGTTACGGGAACACCGGGGAGCTGTTTTTT. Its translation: CASSLASYGNTGELFF.

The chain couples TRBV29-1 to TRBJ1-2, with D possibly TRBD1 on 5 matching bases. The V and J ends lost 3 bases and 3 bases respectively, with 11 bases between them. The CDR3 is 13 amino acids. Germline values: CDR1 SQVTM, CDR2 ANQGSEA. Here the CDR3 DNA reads TGCAGCGTTGAGGGTCAGGGATACTATGGCTACACCTTC. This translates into CSVEGQGYYGYTF.

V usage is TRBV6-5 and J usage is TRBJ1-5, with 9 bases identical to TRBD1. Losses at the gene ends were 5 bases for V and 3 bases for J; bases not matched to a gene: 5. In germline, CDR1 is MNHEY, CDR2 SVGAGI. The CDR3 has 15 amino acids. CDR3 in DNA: TGTGCCAGCAGTGTCACAGGGGGCAACAATCAGCCCCAGCATTTT. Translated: CASSVTGGNNQPQHF.